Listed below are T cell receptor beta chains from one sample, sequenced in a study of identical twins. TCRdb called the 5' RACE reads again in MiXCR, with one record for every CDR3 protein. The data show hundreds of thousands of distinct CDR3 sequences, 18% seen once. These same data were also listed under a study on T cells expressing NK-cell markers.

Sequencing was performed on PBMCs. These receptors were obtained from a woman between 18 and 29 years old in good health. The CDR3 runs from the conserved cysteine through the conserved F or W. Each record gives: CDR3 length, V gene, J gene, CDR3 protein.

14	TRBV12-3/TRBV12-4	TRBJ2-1	CASSHHSSNNEQFF
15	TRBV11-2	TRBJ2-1	CASSLGMGSGAQQFF
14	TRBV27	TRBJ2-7	CASSFTSRTVQQYF
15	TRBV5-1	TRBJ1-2	CASRERTGGNYGYTF
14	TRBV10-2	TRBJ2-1	CASSEIPSYNEQFF
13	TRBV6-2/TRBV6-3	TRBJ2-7	CASHEGNPYEQYF
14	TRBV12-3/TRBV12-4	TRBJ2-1	CASRGTSGYNEQFF
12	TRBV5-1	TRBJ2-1	CATGTGLGEQFF
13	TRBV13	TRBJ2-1	CASSLVALNEQFF
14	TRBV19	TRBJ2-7	CASSMGGGSYEQYF
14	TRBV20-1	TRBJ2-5	CSANLAGVQETQYF
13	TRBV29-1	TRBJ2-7	CSVPGTGEGEQYF
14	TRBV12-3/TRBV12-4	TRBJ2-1	CASGGQSTYNEQFF
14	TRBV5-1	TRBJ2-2	CASSLGVPRGWLFF
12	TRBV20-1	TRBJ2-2	CSAPVNTGELFF
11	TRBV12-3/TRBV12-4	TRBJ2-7	CASSKTHEQYF
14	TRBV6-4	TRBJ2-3	CASSDGQGADTQYF
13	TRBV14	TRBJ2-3	CASREDRTDTQYF
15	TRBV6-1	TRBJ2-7	CASSIGSGGQREQYF
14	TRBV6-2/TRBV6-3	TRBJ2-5	CASSYGLVSETQYF
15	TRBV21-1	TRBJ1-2	CASSKNNREFYGYTF
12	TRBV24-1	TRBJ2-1	CATKGQNNEQFF
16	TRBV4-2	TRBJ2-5	CASSQGVGGNKETQYF
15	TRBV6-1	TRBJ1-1	CAGGPGPLLLEEAFF
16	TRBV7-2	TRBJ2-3	CASSTRRRGVTDTQYF
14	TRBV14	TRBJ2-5	CASSQSRGVWTQYF
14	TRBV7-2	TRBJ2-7	CASSLDVTGAEQYF
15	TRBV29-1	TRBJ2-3	CSVSRMAGGTDTQYF
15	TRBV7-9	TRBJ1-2	CASSLAAGDRYGYTF
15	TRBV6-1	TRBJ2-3	CASSEATGGADTQYF
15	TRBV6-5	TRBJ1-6	CASSYRTRRNSPLHF
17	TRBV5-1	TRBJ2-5	CASSLGRTSGITETQYF
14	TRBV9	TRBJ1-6	CASSVGRPVSPLHF
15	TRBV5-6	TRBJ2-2	CASRSKRTNTGELFF
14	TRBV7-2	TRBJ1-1	CASRSRQGGAEAFF
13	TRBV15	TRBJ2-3	CATSGRGPDTQYF
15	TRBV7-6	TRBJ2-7	CASSLVPTGGYEQYF